This entry lists 31 T cell receptor beta chains sequenced from one sample in a study of cytomegalovirus exposure and HLA in healthy donors. It was with 60 Vbeta and 13 Jbeta primers that the PCR ran. Clones were read by immunoSEQ multiplex PCR, and TCRdb kept only the in-frame ones, dropping some. The listing contains more than 100,000 clones. The sample taken for sequencing was PBMCs. All receptors derive from a man in his forties in good health and CMV-seronegative.

The chain is built from TRBV5-1 and TRBJ2-3; TRBD1 agrees at 7 bases. Germline loops: CDR1 SGHRS, CDR2 YFSETQ. There are 13 residues in the CDR3. V lost 3 bases, J lost 5 bases, and 3 bases stayed unmatched. CDR3 residues: CASSWDSGDTQYF. CDR3 DNA: TGCGCCAGCAGCTGGGACAGTGGAGATACGCAGTATTTT. Together with reference TRBV5-1 and TRBJ2-3, the CDR3 gives the full variable domain: KAGVTQTPRYLIKTRGQQVTLSCSPISGHRSVSWYQQTPGQGLQFLFEYFSETQRNKGNFPGRFSGRQFSNSRSEMNVSTLELGDSALYLCASSWDSGDTQYFGPGTRLTVL.

This sequence joins TRBV6-6 and TRBJ1-2; the D gene is possibly TRBD1 (5 bases). The germline gives CDR1 MNHNY, CDR2 SVGAGI (reference sequence). This CDR3 spans 15 amino acids. The V end was cut by 5 bases, the J end by 0 bases, with 13 bases between. CDR3 nucleotide sequence: TGTGCCAGCAGTCAGGGTAGCCTAGCTAACTATGGCTACACCTTC. This sequence encodes CASSQGSLANYGYTF.

The chain combines TRBV6-5 with TRBJ2-1; TRBD2 aligns across 11 bases. The length of the CDR3 is 15 residues. Germline CDR1 MNHEY, CDR2 SVGAGI. V shed 4 bases, J shed 5 bases, and the junction held 4 bases outside the gene matches. The CDR3 is CASSSPGLADNEQFF. CDR3 coding DNA: TGTGCCAGCAGTTCCCCGGGACTAGCGGACAATGAGCAGTTCTTC.

This sequence joins TRBV10-3 and TRBJ2-7; 9 bases match TRBD1. CDR1 is ENHRY and CDR2 is SYGVKD in the germline V gene. The CDR3 consists of 15 residues. V was pared by 6 bases and J by 4 bases, with 10 bases of the junction left unmatched. This CDR3 reads CAIRIQDRGVYEQYF. CDR3 coding DNA: TGTGCCATCAGAATTCAGGACAGGGGTGTGTACGAGCAGTACTTC.

This chain uses TRBV30 with TRBJ2-3, with 7 bases aligning to TRBD2. The CDR3 has 13 amino acids. Germline lookup yields CDR1 GTSNPN and CDR2 SVGIG (reference sequence). V was pared by 2 bases and J by 5 bases, with 4 bases of the junction left unmatched. The CDR3 loop is CAWSRGERDTQYF. Written as DNA, the CDR3 is TGTGCCTGGAGTCGGGGGGAAAGAGATACGCAGTATTTT.

The chain recombines TRBV9 with TRBJ2-1; 9 bases align to TRBD2. The germline V gene encodes CDR1 SGDLS and CDR2 YYNGEE. The V gene end was trimmed by 4 bases and the J gene end by 6 bases; junction bases not matched to a gene: 11. CDR3 size: 16 residues. The CDR3 sequence: CASSPDWRGGFNEQFF. The CDR3 nucleotides are TGTGCCAGCAGCCCAGACTGGCGGGGGGGCTTCAATGAGCAGTTCTTC.

The rearrangement joins TRBV19 to TRBJ2-1; 10 bases fit TRBD2. The CDR3 is made up of 18 amino acids. V dropped 2 bases and J dropped 7; count of bases not matched to a gene: 14. CDR1 and CDR2 (germline): LNHDA, SQIVND (reference sequence). CDR3 sequence (DNA): TGTGCCAGTAGTATAACCATTGTACGAACTAGCGGGATGAATGAGCAGTTCTTC. Its protein product is CASSITIVRTSGMNEQFF.

The chain couples TRBV6-5 to TRBJ2-1, with 8 bases matching TRBD2. The CDR3 consists of 15 residues. Trimming cost V 4 bases and J 6 bases; bases outside gene matches: 8. Germline V gene data show CDR1 as MNHEY and CDR2 as SVGAGI. The CDR3 sequence: CASSSGTSYGNEQFF. DNA for the CDR3: TGTGCCAGCAGTTCCGGGACTAGTTACGGCAATGAGCAGTTCTTC.

The CDR3 reads CASSLRGYGYTF. In DNA form, the CDR3 reads TGTGCCAGCAGCTTAAGGGGGTATGGCTACACCTTC. This chain links TRBV7-9 with TRBJ1-2, with D perhaps matching TRBD1 (6 bases). CDR3 size: 12 residues. The V gene's germline CDR1 is SEHNR and CDR2 FQNEAQ (reference sequence). Trimming cost V 2 bases and J 5 bases, with 6 bases left between them.

The CDR3: CASSQDFSGTEAFF. CDR3 nucleotides: TGCGCCAGCAGCCAAGATTTCAGCGGCACTGAAGCTTTCTTT. The chain carries TRBV4-3 and TRBJ1-1, with D unresolved. Germline CDR1 LGHNA, CDR2 YSLEER. CDR3 length: 14 residues. Between the trimmed V and J ends, which lost 0 bases and 4 bases, there was a span of 9 bases.

This chain connects TRBV11-3 to TRBJ2-1; 7 nucleotides match TRBD1. Per the germline V gene, CDR1 is SGHNT and CDR2 is YENEEA. The V segment lost 8 bases and the J segment 6 bases; nucleotides outside the gene matches: 7. The CDR3 sequence is 13 residues long. The CDR3 sequence is CASGRGYFNEQFF. CDR3 nucleotides: TGTGCCAGCGGCAGGGGGTACTTCAATGAGCAGTTCTTC. The full variable domain, in which reference TRBV11-3 and TRBJ2-1 provide the parts outside the CDR3, is EAGVVQSPRYKIIEKKQPVAFWCNPISGHNTLYWYLQNLGQGPELLIRYENEEAVDDSQLPKDRFSAERLKGVDSTLKIQPAELGDSAVYLCASGRGYFNEQFFGPGTRLTVL.

The genes are TRBV10-1 and TRBJ2-1; tentatively, D is TRBD2 (7 bases). V was trimmed by 5 bases and J by 7 bases, leaving 18 bases between them. CDR3 length equals 15 residues. In germline, CDR1 is WNHNN, CDR2 SYGVQD (reference sequence). In nucleotides, the CDR3 is TGCGCCAGCAGTCCTTTGTGGGGGGGCGGAAATGAGCAGTTCTTC. This sequence encodes CASSPLWGGGNEQFF.

V and J are TRBV30 and TRBJ2-4; D remains unclear. Germline CDR1 is GTSNPN and CDR2 is SVGIG (reference sequence). The CDR3 loop spans 12 amino acids. The germline V and J ends were trimmed by 5 bases and 16 bases, with 21 bases remaining between them. In DNA form, the CDR3 reads TGTGCCTGGGCCTCCCAACCTGGTAGTTTATACTTC. Translated, it gives CAWASQPGSLYF.

This chain links TRBV5-4 with TRBJ2-4, with TRBD2 identical over 14 bases. This CDR3 is built from 17 residues. CDR1 and CDR2 from the germline V gene are SGHNT and YYREEE (reference sequence). The V gene end was trimmed by 4 bases and the J gene end by 0 bases; junction bases not matched to a gene: 3. CDR3 DNA sequence: TGTGCCAGCAGCAAGGGACTAGCGGGAGTAGCCAAAAACATTCAGTACTTC. This codes for CASSKGLAGVAKNIQYF.

This sequence joins TRBV5-1 and TRBJ2-5; possibly TRBD2 for D (5 bases). The CDR3 consists of 14 residues. Trimming stripped 0 bases from V and 5 bases from J, with 11 bases between. Germline V CDR1 and CDR2: SGHRS, YFSETQ. As DNA, the CDR3 is TGCGCCAGCAGCTTGGCGGCTAGCCGGGAGACCCAGTACTTC. It yields the protein CASSLAASRETQYF.

The chain is built from TRBV7-2 and TRBJ2-3, with 7 bases identical to TRBD2. The germline V gene encodes CDR1 SGHTA and CDR2 FQGNSA. V dropped 10 bases and J dropped 6; count of bases not matched to a gene: 16. CDR3 length: 15 amino acids. This CDR3 reads CATTLGLAARDTQYF. The CDR3 coding sequence is TGTGCCACTACGCTTGGGCTAGCGGCAAGGGATACGCAGTATTTT.

The rearrangement links TRBV7-2 to TRBJ1-1; 7 bases map to TRBD1. Germline V gives CDR1 SGHTA, CDR2 FQGNSA. Losses at the gene ends were 5 bases for V and 0 bases for J; bases not matched to a gene: 6. This CDR3 is built from 15 residues. CDR3 protein: CASSGRTGLNTEAFF. The CDR3 DNA sequence: TGTGCCAGCAGCGGTAGGACAGGTTTGAACACTGAAGCTTTCTTT.

The rearrangement joins TRBV7-6 to TRBJ2-1; tentative D call: TRBD2 (6 bases). V lost 2 bases to trimming and J lost 4 bases, with 18 bases between them. The V gene's germline CDR1 is SGHVS and CDR2 FNYEAQ. The CDR3 loop spans 17 amino acids. The CDR3 sequence: CASSLKGTVAAYNEQFF. CDR3 in DNA: TGTGCCAGCAGCTTAAAGGGAACTGTAGCGGCATACAATGAGCAGTTCTTC.

The chain has TRBV19 and TRBJ2-7; D may be TRBD1 (5 bases). This CDR3 has 13 residues. Trimming pared 5 bases from V and 0 bases from J, leaving 8 bases between. Germline V gene sequence: CDR1 LNHDA, CDR2 SQIVND (reference sequence). For the CDR3, the DNA is TGTGCCAGTAGTCCGGACAACTCCTACGAGCAGTACTTC. Protein product: CASSPDNSYEQYF.

The chain employs TRBV11-2 and TRBJ2-1; no firm D call. With 7 bases removed from V and 6 bases from J, the gap between germline ends came to 16 bases. The germline V gene has CDR1 SGHAT and CDR2 FQNNGV. The CDR3 loop spans 14 amino acids. Written as DNA, the CDR3 is TGTGCCAGCATCCCCGCGGAGTCAGTCAATGAGCAGTTCTTC. This translates into CASIPAESVNEQFF.

The rearrangement uses TRBV2 and TRBJ2-1; D is unclear. The CDR3 has 12 residues. Trimming cost V 7 bases and J 12 bases, with 16 bases left between them. Germline CDR1 reads SNHLY; CDR2 reads FYNNEI. CDR3 nucleotides: TGTGCCAGCACCGACGCCGACCCAGGGCAGTTCTTC. Translating it yields CASTDADPGQFF.

The rearrangement joins TRBV28 to TRBJ1-4; the D gene is possibly TRBD1 (6 bases). V was shortened by 3 bases and J by 14 bases, with 13 bases between the two germline ends. The CDR3 runs to 12 residues. The V gene's germline CDR1 is MDHEN and CDR2 SYDVKM. DNA for the CDR3: TGTGCCAGCAGTTTTAGGGGGGGGAAGCTGTTTTTT. Translated: CASSFRGGKLFF.

The chain joins TRBV11-2 to TRBJ1-2, with 7 positions matching TRBD1. Per germline, CDR1 SGHAT and CDR2 FQNNGV. CDR3 length: 16 amino acids. The V segment lost 5 bases and the J segment 3 bases; nucleotides outside the gene matches: 12. DNA of the CDR3: TGTGCCAGCAGCCCCACCCGAAACAGGGGAGACTATGGCTACACCTTC. Translating it yields CASSPTRNRGDYGYTF.

The gene calls are TRBV7-9 and TRBJ2-1; TRBD2 agrees at 11 bases. Germline CDR1 and CDR2: SEHNR and FQNEAQ (reference sequence). This CDR3 has 15 amino acids. V dropped 4 bases and J dropped 7; count of bases not matched to a gene: 6. CDR3 sequence (DNA): TGTGCCAGCAGCTCGCTACTAGCGGGGGATAATGAGCAGTTCTTC. It codes for CASSSLLAGDNEQFF.

The chain uses TRBV6-4 and TRBJ2-7; the match to TRBD1 covers 7 bases. This CDR3 spans 12 amino acids. Germline V gene data show CDR1 as MRHNA and CDR2 as SNTAGT. Germline trimming cut 5 bases from V and 3 bases from J; bases unmatched to any gene: 1. Here the CDR3 reads CASSRQGYEQYF. In DNA, the CDR3 is TGTGCCAGCAGTCGACAGGGCTACGAGCAGTACTTC.

V gene TRBV6-5 combines with J gene TRBJ1-2; D might be TRBD1 (6 bases). Deletions cut 5 bases from V and 4 bases from J, with 11 bases between. Germline V gene lookup returns CDR1 MNHEY and CDR2 SVGAGI. This CDR3 comprises 13 residues. The CDR3 spells CASSPRDTYGYTF. CDR3 in DNA: TGTGCCAGCAGTCCCCGGGACACCTATGGCTACACCTTC.

The chain joins TRBV10-3 to TRBJ2-1, with D tentatively TRBD1 (5 bases). CDR1 ENHRY and CDR2 SYGVKD come from the germline V gene. CDR3 length: 13 amino acids. V gave up 3 bases and J gave up 7 bases, with 10 bases separating them. The CDR3: CAISEQRTNEQFF. CDR3 coding DNA: TGTGCCATCAGTGAACAACGGACAAATGAGCAGTTCTTC.

Note on this clone: Other nucleotide sequences from this sample produce the same CDR3. This chain connects TRBV5-4 to TRBJ1-4; maybe TRBD1 (5 bases). Germline CDR1 and CDR2: SGHNT and YYREEE (reference sequence). Deletions cut 4 bases from V and 8 bases from J, with 12 bases between. The CDR3 contains 13 residues. As DNA, the CDR3 is TGTGCCAGCAGCCTGGACACGAACGAAAAACTGTTTTTT. Translating it yields CASSLDTNEKLFF. The full variable domain, its missing parts supplied by reference TRBV5-4 and TRBJ1-4, is ETGVTQSPTHLIKTRGQQVTLRCSSQSGHNTVSWYQQALGQGPQFIFQYYREEENGRGNFPPRFSGLQFPNYSSELNVNALELDDSALYLCASSLDTNEKLFFGSGTQLSVL.

The chain is built from TRBV7-6 and TRBJ2-7, with 8 nucleotides matching TRBD2. The CDR3 length is 16 residues. The V gene's germline CDR1 is SGHVS and CDR2 FNYEAQ. J was trimmed by 5 bases and V by 5 bases; bases with no gene match: 14. CDR3 sequence (DNA): TGTGCCAGCAGCACATCGAGCCGTAGCGGGGACCACGAGCAGTACTTC. Translated: CASSTSSRSGDHEQYF.

The chain joins TRBV4-3 to TRBJ2-1; the match to TRBD1 covers 10 bases. The germline CDR1 and CDR2 sequences are LGHNA and YSLEER. The CDR3 sequence is 17 residues long. V was clipped by 0 bases and J by 7 bases; unmatched bases: 9. This chain's CDR3 is CASSQDGSGQGSNEQFF. DNA of the CDR3: TGCGCCAGCAGCCAAGACGGTTCGGGACAGGGGAGTAATGAGCAGTTCTTC.

This chain uses TRBV29-1 with TRBJ1-1, with 7 bases aligning to TRBD1. The germline CDR1 and CDR2 sequences are SQVTM and ANQGSEA. CDR3 length equals 13 residues. V was pared by 2 bases and J by 1 base, with 1 base of the junction left unmatched. The chain's CDR3 is CSVERTGNTEAFF. The DNA of the CDR3 is TGCAGCGTTGAAAGGACAGGGAACACTGAAGCTTTCTTT.